Each of the 3 T cell receptor beta chains below was sequenced from the same sample in a study of regulatory T cells in long-lasting Graves disease. Time point given: newly diagnosed GD, antithyroid drugs for less than 3 months. Researchers made the TCR library from RNA that was extracted from PBMCs. HTBI primers from iRepertoire and Arm-PCR of CDR3 regions yielded the TCR beta libraries. From the multiplex PCR reads, TCRdb called clonotypes with MiXCR, one entry per CDR3 protein. The profile shows about 350,000 distinct CDR3 sequences, roughly 16% of them singletons. This same sample was also part of a study on T cells in Graves' hyperthyroidism and ophthalmopathy.

The sample in question was peripheral blood mononuclear cells (PBMCs), obtained at new diagnosis, from a patient treated with antithyroid drugs. Source of these receptors: a woman in her late teens or twenties with Graves disease.

This clonotype was counted at least ten times. The rearrangement links TRBV3-1 to TRBJ1-6; D is unresolved. Germline-derived CDR1 and CDR2 are LGHDT and YNNKEL (reference sequence). CDR3 length equals 16 residues. V lost 4 bases and J 10 bases, leaving 20 bases between the germline ends. The CDR3 sequence is CASSRRTDSPGSPLHF. The CDR3 DNA reads TGTGCCAGCAGCCGGCGCACGGATTCTCCCGGCTCACCCCTCCACTTT.

This clonotype was observed many times. V usage is TRBV6-1 and J usage is TRBJ2-7; 13 nucleotides line up with TRBD2. This CDR3 is 15 amino acids long. V was pared by 4 bases and J by 4 bases, with 4 bases of the junction left unmatched. Germline lookup yields CDR1 MNHNS and CDR2 SASEGT. The CDR3 region has the DNA TGTGCCAGCAGTGCGCGGACTAGCGGGAGTTACGAGCAGTACTTC. Residues: CASSARTSGSYEQYF.

In nucleotides, the CDR3 is TGTGCCACCAGTGACCAGACAGGGGGCTCTAACAATGAGCAGTTCTTC. Amino acid sequence: CATSDQTGGSNNEQFF. V and J are TRBV24-1 and TRBJ2-1; 10 positions agree with TRBD1. The J segment lost 5 bases and the V segment lost 4 bases, leaving 7 bases of the junction unmatched. The germline V gene encodes CDR1 KGHDR and CDR2 SFDVKD. There are 16 residues in the CDR3.